The 19 T cell receptor beta chains presented below share a single source sample, sequenced in a study of early T cells in non-severe SARS-CoV-2 infection. TCRdb reprocessed the 5' RACE reads via MiXCR and lists one record per CDR3 protein. The sample has some 29,000 distinct CDR3 sequences, around 5% seen once. Sequencing was done on a sample of whole blood. The receptors shown here come from an adult who was a healthcare worker with PCR-confirmed SARS-CoV-2 infection or an uninfected control (not recorded which).

This clonotype came up a few times. The CDR3 sequence: CASRLTEGGGETQYF. In DNA form, the CDR3 reads TGTGCCAGCAGACTGACCGAAGGAGGGGGAGAGACCCAGTACTTC. The chain couples TRBV6-2 or TRBV6-3 to TRBJ2-5; either TRBD1 or TRBD2 may supply D (6 bases each). The CDR3 runs to 15 residues. Germline V gives CDR1 MNHEY, CDR2 SVGEGT. V lost 6 bases to trimming and J lost 4 bases, with 18 bases between them.

Sample share makes this clonotype medium-sized. The chain combines TRBV24-1 with TRBJ2-2, with TRBD1 identical over 7 bases. V lost 3 bases to trimming and J lost 7 bases; unmatched junction nucleotides: 7. From germline, CDR1 is KGHDR and CDR2 SFDVKD. The CDR3 has 15 residues. This CDR3 reads CATSDPDRVGGELFF. In nucleotides, the CDR3 is TGTGCCACCAGTGATCCCGACAGGGTGGGCGGGGAGCTGTTTTTT.

This clonotype was observed many times. The chain carries TRBV12-3 or TRBV12-4 and TRBJ1-1; 7 bases are a match to TRBD1. With V trimmed by 7 bases and J by 6 bases, 14 bases remained unmatched. This CDR3 comprises 15 residues. CDR3 sequence reads: CASTIPGQARAEAFF. The CDR3 bases are TGTGCCAGCACCATACCCGGACAGGCTCGGGCTGAAGCTTTCTTT.

The table lists this clonotype with many counts. The chain uses TRBV6-2 or TRBV6-3 and TRBJ1-1; 8 nucleotides align to TRBD1. The CDR3 contains 14 residues. V was pared by 2 bases and J by 4 bases, with 3 bases of the junction left unmatched. CDR1 MNHEY and CDR2 SVGEGT come from the germline V gene. The CDR3 DNA reads TGTGCCAGCAGTTACCCAGGGGGCGTCACTGAAGCTTTCTTT. The encoded protein is CASSYPGGVTEAFF.

This clonotype has a count of ten or more. The chain carries TRBV18 and TRBJ2-2, with D possibly TRBD2 on 5 matching bases. Per germline, CDR1 KGHSH and CDR2 LQKENI. The CDR3 contains 15 residues. V gave up 0 bases and J gave up 3 bases, with 8 bases separating them. CDR3 region: CASSPPSGDTGELFF. In DNA, the CDR3 is TGTGCCAGCTCACCACCCAGCGGCGACACCGGGGAGCTGTTTTTT.

At least ten counts were recorded for this clonotype. The chain couples TRBV14 to TRBJ2-1, with D perhaps matching TRBD1 (5 bases). The germline V and J ends were trimmed by 0 bases and 2 bases, with 8 bases remaining between them. The CDR3 runs to 15 residues. Germline CDR1 and CDR2: SGHDN and FVKESK. The CDR3 is CASSQEAGPYNEQFF. The CDR3, as DNA: TGTGCCAGCAGCCAAGAAGCAGGGCCCTACAATGAGCAGTTCTTC.

This clonotype was detected many times. The chain is built from TRBV11-2 and TRBJ2-3; D ambiguous. The CDR3 loop spans 13 amino acids. Trimming pared 5 bases from V and 3 bases from J, leaving 9 bases between. Germline V gives CDR1 SGHAT, CDR2 FQNNGV. CDR3 DNA sequence: TGTGCCAGCAGCGTCGGGTTGACAGATACGCAGTATTTT. Amino acid sequence: CASSVGLTDTQYF.

This clonotype was seen ten or more times. CDR3 DNA: TGTGCCAGCACCTCCTATGGCAATCAGCCCCAGCATTTT. This codes for CASTSYGNQPQHF. The chain couples TRBV6-2 or TRBV6-3 to TRBJ1-5, with D hard to call. The CDR3 runs 13 residues. Trimming pared 7 bases from V and 2 bases from J, leaving 9 bases between. The V gene's germline CDR1 is MNHEY and CDR2 SVGEGT.

The chain carries TRBV20-1 and TRBJ2-1, with 8 bases identical to TRBD2. Germline CDR1 is DFQATT and CDR2 is SNEGSKA (reference sequence). The junction had 3 bases not matched to a gene; V was cut back by 5 bases and J by 3 bases. The CDR3 runs 13 residues. The DNA for the CDR3 is TGCAGTGCTCCTGGGACTAGCTACAATGAGCAGTTCTTC. Translating it yields CSAPGTSYNEQFF.

By proportion, this clonotype is medium-sized. CDR3 in amino acids: CSARGRNNEQFF. CDR3 bases: TGCAGTGCTAGAGGGAGGAACAATGAGCAGTTCTTC. The rearrangement links TRBV20-1 to TRBJ2-1, with D perhaps matching TRBD2 (5 bases). The CDR3 has 12 residues. V gave up 1 base and J gave up 5 bases, with 6 bases separating them. Per the germline V gene, CDR1 is DFQATT and CDR2 is SNEGSKA (reference sequence).

There are many counts of this clonotype. V usage is TRBV7-9 and J usage is TRBJ1-3; D is unresolved. The V gene lost 1 base and the J gene lost 1 base, with 5 bases spanning the gap. CDR3 length equals 14 residues. In germline, CDR1 is SEHNR, CDR2 FQNEAQ (reference sequence). The CDR3 nucleotides read TGTGCCAGCAGCTTAGGCTATTCTGGAAACACCATATATTTT. Protein sequence: CASSLGYSGNTIYF.

The rearrangement uses TRBV28 and TRBJ2-7; no clear D. CDR1 is MDHEN and CDR2 is SYDVKM in the germline V gene. V lost 6 bases to trimming and J lost 3 bases, with 6 bases between them. The CDR3 spans 11 residues. The CDR3 reads CASRNVYEQYF. CDR3 bases: TGTGCCAGCAGGAACGTCTACGAGCAGTACTTC.

This clonotype showed up many times. This rearrangement joins TRBV9 to TRBJ2-5; TRBD1 might be the D (6 bases). Trimming took 6 bases from V and 4 from J, leaving 19 bases between them. CDR1 is SGDLS, CDR2 YYNGEE, per germline. CDR3 length: 15 residues. CDR3 DNA sequence: TGTGCCAGCAACTCTCGACAGGCGGTTGGAGAGACCCAGTACTTC. Translating it yields CASNSRQAVGETQYF. The whole variable domain, filled in from reference TRBV9 and TRBJ2-5, reads DSGVTQTPKHLITATGQRVTLRCSPRSGDLSVYWYQQSLDQGLQFLIQYYNGEERAKGNILERFSAQQFPDLHSELNLSSLELGDSALYFCASNSRQAVGETQYFGPGTRLLVL.

This clonotype has a count of ten or more. This chain links TRBV20-1 with TRBJ2-7, with D possibly called TRBD1 or TRBD2 (6 bases each). The CDR3 length is 14 residues. The germline CDR1 and CDR2 sequences are DFQATT and SNEGSKA (reference sequence). V was cut by 6 bases and J by 3 bases, with 18 bases left in between. The CDR3 region is CSAGGLRGYYEQYF. The CDR3 DNA sequence: TGCAGTGCGGGGGGACTCAGGGGATACTACGAGCAGTACTTC.

This clonotype was counted at least ten times. The chain has TRBV2 and TRBJ1-2; D uncertain. The germline CDR1 and CDR2 sequences are SNHLY and FYNNEI. The CDR3 spans 12 residues. V lost 6 bases and J lost 5, with 10 bases in between. The CDR3 DNA sequence: TGTGCCAGCAGACTGGAACCGTATGGCTACACCTTC. It translates to CASRLEPYGYTF.

This clonotype was seen many times. The chain couples TRBV7-6 to TRBJ1-5, with TRBD1 matching 8 bases. Germline CDR1 SGHVS, CDR2 FNYEAQ. This CDR3 is built from 16 residues. Trimming removed 1 base from V and 1 base from J; junction bases left unmatched: 3. The CDR3 DNA reads TGTGCCAGCAGCTTAGGGACAGGGAAGAGCAATCAGCCCCAGCATTTT. Amino acids: CASSLGTGKSNQPQHF.

This clonotype showed up many times. The chain couples TRBV29-1 to TRBJ2-1; 7 nucleotides line up with TRBD2. CDR3 length: 15 amino acids. Germline CDR1 and CDR2: SQVTM and ANQGSEA. Trimming cost V 4 bases and J 0 bases; bases outside gene matches: 6. The CDR3, as DNA: TGCAGCGTTGTAGGTGGCGGGAGCTCCTACAATGAGCAGTTCTTC. Protein: CSVVGGGSSYNEQFF.

This clonotype was seen at least ten times. The chain recombines TRBV3-1 with TRBJ2-7, with 13 bases lining up with TRBD2. After removal of 4 bases from V and 6 bases from J, the junction contained 9 bases not matched to a gene. This CDR3 has 16 residues. The germline CDR1 and CDR2 sequences are LGHDT and YNNKEL (reference sequence). In DNA, the CDR3 is TGTGCCAGCAGCCCAGGACTAGCGGGAGCCGGTGTCGAGCAGTACTTC. Translated, it gives CASSPGLAGAGVEQYF.

There are a few counts of this clonotype. V usage is TRBV3-1 and J usage is TRBJ1-3; no clear D gene. This CDR3 spans 15 amino acids. Per the germline V gene, CDR1 is LGHDT and CDR2 is YNNKEL (reference sequence). V was pared by 0 bases and J by 0 bases, with 6 bases between. CDR3 residues: CASSQDRISGNTIYF. CDR3 coding DNA: TGTGCCAGCAGCCAAGATCGGATCTCTGGAAACACCATATATTTT.